This T cell receptor beta chain was sequenced during a study of OX40 agonist ivuxolimab in advanced cancers. About the full investigation: Ivuxolimab was an agonistic, fully human IgG2 monoclonal antibody directed against OX40 (CD134), a costimulatory receptor. Intravenous ivuxolimab was administered to patients every 2 weeks at six dose levels: 0.01, 0.1, 0.3, 1.5, 3 and 10 mg/kg. Of the roughly 53 patients in dose escalation, about 20 had hepatocellular carcinoma, about 15 had melanoma, 9 had renal cell carcinoma and 9 had head and neck cancer. The dose-escalation cohort was 80% to 90% male with a mean age of about 60 years, ranging from about 20 to 85. Prior anti-PD-1, anti-PD-L1 or anti-CTLA-4 therapy was permitted, and checkpoint inhibitors had been received by about 36% of dose-escalation patients. Partial responses occurred in three dose-escalation patients: two with cutaneous melanoma and one with hepatocellular carcinoma. Peripheral TCRbeta sequencing was intended to test whether TCR sequence diversity was altered and clonal T-cell expansion was caused by ivuxolimab. The paper describes the monotherapy dose-escalation part (N = 52 patients) of the phase I trial of ivuxolimab.

General conclusions and limits of the study: The antigen specificity of the peripheral T cells that underwent clonal expansion was not determined. In the 0.1-3.0 mg/kg groups, partial responders had among the lowest normalized peripheral clonal expansion, particularly in CD8+ T cells. At doses of 0.1 to 3.0 mg/kg, clonal expansion of both CD4+ and CD8+ T cells in blood was seen between baseline and week 6. After ivuxolimab, CD8+ T cells had more expanded clones than CD4+ T cells on average. Low levels of normalized T-cell clonal expansion were also shown by some nonresponding patients.

Genomic DNA was extracted from sorted cells for sequencing of the TCRbeta CDR3 region. The immunoSEQ Assay was used to sequence the TCRbeta CDR3 regions. The immuneACCESS repertoire file appears here via TCRdb, limited to in-frame rearrangements. These files lack a portion of the clones; in checked studies, under half of the deficit traces to unresolved V genes, and the cause of the others is not known. The sample table holds roughly 65,000 clones, of which almost 90% were seen once. The top ten clonotypes cover about 0.9% of the sample. Patients with a history of autoimmune disease or receiving systemic immunosuppression were excluded from the trial. Peripheral blood for TCR sequencing was collected from all dose cohorts at baseline, on cycle 4 day 1, and on cycle 7 day 1. The samples were taken from a phase I, first-in-human, multicenter, open-label dose-escalation trial of ivuxolimab. Adults with locally advanced or metastatic melanoma, renal cell, hepatocellular, or head and neck squamous cell carcinoma were enrolled in the trial. Before TCR sequencing, CD4+ T cells and CD8+ T cells were sorted from peripheral blood as separate populations.

On this clone itself: The antigen it binds to is not known. The input lacks base qualities; no much larger clone sits a single base away.

The receptor comes from an adult with an advanced solid tumor such as melanoma, head and neck, liver or kidney cancer. The sequences come from CD4+ or CD8+ T cells sorted from blood, collected in a trial of the OX40 agonist ivuxolimab.

The bases read TGTGCCAGCAGCTTGTTGTCGGGGCACACAGATACGCAGTATTTT. The resulting protein is CASSLLSGHTDTQYF. The rearrangement joined TRBV5-4 to TRBJ2-3, with a tentative D call of TRBD1 or TRBD2, each matching 5 bases. The CDR1 and CDR2 encoded by the germline V gene (reference sequence) are SGHNT and YYREEE. From the cysteine up to the phenylalanine, the CDR3 has a length of 15 residues. Only the CDR3 region is kept as DNA, spanning 45 bases read in frame from base 1. Deletion took 1 base off V and 2 bases off J, with a span of 11 bases between the germline ends. With the portions outside the CDR3 filled from the reference TRBV5-4 and TRBJ2-3 genes, the complete variable region becomes ETGVTQSPTHLIKTRGQQVTLRCSSQSGHNTVSWYQQALGQGPQFIFQYYREEENGRGNFPPRFSGLQFPNYSSELNVNALELDDSALYLCASSLLSGHTDTQYFGPGTRLTVL.